This T cell receptor (beta chain) emerged from a study of radiotherapy plus CTLA-4 blockade in lung cancer. Study as a whole: Among patients, more than 15% showed objective responses, and approximately 31% had disease control. Study-wide points: Early shifts in blood T cell clones, with interferon-beta, reportedly predicted response best. Clones derived from tumor TCRs expanded in blood after radiotherapy plus ipilimumab.

Regarding this clone: The antigen is not known. Relative to the germline gene, one junction end is altered; a read error may explain this.

It was focal radiation plus CTLA-4 blockade with ipilimumab that patients with chemo-refractory metastatic non-small-cell lung cancer received. Sequenced by immunoSEQ multiplex PCR; TCRdb stores in-frame clones only, minus some. This table holds about 120,000 clones, roughly four fifths found once. The CDR3 contains 14 residues. Germline CDR1 SEHNR, CDR2 FQNEAQ (reference sequence). The sequence was obtained from a human donor with non-small cell lung cancer that progressed on radiotherapy plus ipilimumab. Some clones in this sample may be carry-over from other donors' samples. The rearrangement uses TRBV7-9 and TRBJ2-3; no clear D gene. Sequencing used peripheral blood, obtained from a patient treated with radiotherapy plus ipilimumab. The chain's CDR3 is CTSSFRLSTDTQYF. The CDR3 DNA follows: TGTACCAGCAGCTTCCGACTTAGCACAGATACGCAGTATTTT.